This T cell receptor beta chain stems from a study of T cell changes during pregnancy in multiple sclerosis. The table came from immunoSEQ multiplex PCR; TCRdb's copy has only in-frame clones and leaves some out. The table has under 95,000 clones, approximately 95% seen once. The V and J ends lost 5 bases and 7 bases, in that order; junction bases with no gene match: 15. The CDR3 sequence is 17 residues long. Germline lookup yields CDR1 SGHAT and CDR2 FQDESV (reference sequence). The TCR originated in a female donor in good health, enrolled as a control in a pregnancy study. The chain carries TRBV11-1 and TRBJ2-3, with 10 bases that match TRBD2. The material sequenced was peripheral blood, taken in the second trimester of pregnancy. In nucleotides, the CDR3 is TGTGCCAGCAGCGACCAGACTAGCGGGCGGGATCTAAATACGCAGTATTTT. It specifies CASSDQTSGRDLNTQYF.